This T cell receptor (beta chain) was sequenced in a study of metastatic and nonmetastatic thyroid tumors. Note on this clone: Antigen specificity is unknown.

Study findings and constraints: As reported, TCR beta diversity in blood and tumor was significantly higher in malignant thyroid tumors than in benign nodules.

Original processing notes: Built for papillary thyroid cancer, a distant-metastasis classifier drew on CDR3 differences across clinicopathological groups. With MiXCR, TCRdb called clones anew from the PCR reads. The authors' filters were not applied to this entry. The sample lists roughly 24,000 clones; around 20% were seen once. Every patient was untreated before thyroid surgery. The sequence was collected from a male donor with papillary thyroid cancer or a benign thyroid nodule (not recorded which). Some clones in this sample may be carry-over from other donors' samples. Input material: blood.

The CDR3 spells CASSQGDTEAFF. CDR3 nucleotides: TGTGCCAGCTCACAGGGAGACACTGAAGCTTTCTTT. The chain joins TRBV18 to TRBJ1-1; no clear D gene. The CDR3 length is 12 residues. Germline CDR1 reads KGHSH; CDR2 reads LQKENI. V gave up 4 bases and J gave up 3 bases, with 6 bases separating them.